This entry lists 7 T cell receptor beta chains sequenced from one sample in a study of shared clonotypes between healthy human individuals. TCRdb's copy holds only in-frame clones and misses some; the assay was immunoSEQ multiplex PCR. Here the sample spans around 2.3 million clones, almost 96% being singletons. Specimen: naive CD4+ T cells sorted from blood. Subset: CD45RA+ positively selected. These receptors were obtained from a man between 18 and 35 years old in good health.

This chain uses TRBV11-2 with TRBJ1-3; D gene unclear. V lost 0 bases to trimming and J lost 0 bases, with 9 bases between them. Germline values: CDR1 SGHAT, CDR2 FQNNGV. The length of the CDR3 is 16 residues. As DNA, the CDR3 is TGTGCCAGCAGCTTAGAGTCCGTTTACTCTGGAAACACCATATATTTT. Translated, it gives CASSLESVYSGNTIYF. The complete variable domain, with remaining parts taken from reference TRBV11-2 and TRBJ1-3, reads EAGVAQSPRYKIIEKRQSVAFWCNPISGHATLYWYQQILGQGPKLLIQFQNNGVVDDSQLPKDRFSAERLKGVDSTLKIQPAKLEDSAVYLCASSLESVYSGNTIYFGEGSWLTVV.

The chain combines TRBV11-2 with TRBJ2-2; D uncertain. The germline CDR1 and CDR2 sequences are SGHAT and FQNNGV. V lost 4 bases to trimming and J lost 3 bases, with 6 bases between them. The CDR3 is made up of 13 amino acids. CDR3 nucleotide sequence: TGTGCCAGCAGCTCACAAGACACCGGGGAGCTGTTTTTT. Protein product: CASSSQDTGELFF.

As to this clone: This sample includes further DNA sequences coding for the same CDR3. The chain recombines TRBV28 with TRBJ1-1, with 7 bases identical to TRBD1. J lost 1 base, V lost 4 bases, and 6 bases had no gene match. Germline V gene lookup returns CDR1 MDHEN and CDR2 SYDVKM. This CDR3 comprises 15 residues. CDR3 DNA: TGTGCCAGCAGTTCCGCCCGGGACAGGAACACTGAAGCTTTCTTT. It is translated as CASSSARDRNTEAFF.

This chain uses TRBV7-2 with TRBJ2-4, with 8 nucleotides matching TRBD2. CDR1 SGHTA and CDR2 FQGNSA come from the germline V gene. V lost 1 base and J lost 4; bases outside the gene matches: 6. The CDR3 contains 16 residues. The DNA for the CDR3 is TGTGCCAGCAGCTTAGAGAGCGGGGGAGTTAAAAACATTCAGTACTTC. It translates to CASSLESGGVKNIQYF.

CDR3 amino acids: CASSLQEGAPGEQYF. CDR3 in DNA: TGTGCCAGCAGCTTACAAGAGGGGGCGCCAGGCGAGCAGTACTTC. The chain has TRBV7-9 and TRBJ2-7, with 7 nucleotides matching TRBD1. The length of the CDR3 is 15 residues. Germline V gives CDR1 SEHNR, CDR2 FQNEAQ (reference sequence). The J segment lost 6 bases and the V segment lost 2 bases, leaving 10 bases of the junction unmatched.

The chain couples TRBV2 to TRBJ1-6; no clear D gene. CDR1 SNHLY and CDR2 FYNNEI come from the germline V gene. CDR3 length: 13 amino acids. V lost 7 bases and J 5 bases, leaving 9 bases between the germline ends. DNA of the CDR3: TGTGCCAGCATATTACACCATAATTCACCCCTCCACTTT. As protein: CASILHHNSPLHF.

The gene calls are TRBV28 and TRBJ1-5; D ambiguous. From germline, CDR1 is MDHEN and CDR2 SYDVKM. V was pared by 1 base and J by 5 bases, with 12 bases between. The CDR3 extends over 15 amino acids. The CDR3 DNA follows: TGTGCCAGCAGTTTATACCAGGACCTATATCAGCCCCAGCATTTT. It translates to CASSLYQDLYQPQHF.